The 24 T cell receptor beta chains listed next were all sequenced from one sample in a study of STAT5B mutations in CD4+ large granular lymphocyte leukemia. Profiling relied on immunoSEQ multiplex PCR, and the TCRdb table lists in-frame clones only, not all of them. This sample has some 40,000 clones, with 81% found just once. Source material: CD4+ T cells from blood buffy coats. The receptors were gathered from a human donor in good health.

V is TRBV4-3 and J is TRBJ2-6, with 7 bases that match TRBD1. The germline CDR1 and CDR2 sequences are LGHNA and YSLEER. The junction had 10 bases not matched to a gene; V was cut back by 2 bases and J by 0 bases. The CDR3 spans 19 residues. The CDR3: CASSQQLGTDLSGANVLTF. Written as DNA, the CDR3 is TGCGCCAGCAGCCAACAACTGGGGACAGATCTCTCTGGGGCCAACGTCCTGACTTTC.

The chain is built from TRBV6-5 and TRBJ2-3; 8 bases match TRBD2. V was pared by 4 bases and J by 14 bases, with 8 bases of the junction left unmatched. Germline lookup yields CDR1 MNHEY and CDR2 SVGAGI. This CDR3 spans 12 amino acids. The CDR3 loop reads CASSSSTGGVYF. The CDR3 coding sequence is TGTGCCAGCAGTTCCTCTACCGGGGGGGTGTATTTT.

The CDR3 sequence is CASTLSVSTDTQYF. CDR3 sequence (DNA): TGTGCCAGCACCCTCTCTGTTAGCACAGATACGCAGTATTTT. V and J are TRBV6-6 and TRBJ2-3; D gene unclear. Germline V gene data show CDR1 as MNHNY and CDR2 as SVGAGI (reference sequence). V was shortened by 7 bases and J by 0 bases, with 11 bases between the two germline ends. The CDR3 has 14 residues.

The rearrangement uses TRBV7-8 and TRBJ2-3, with D unresolved. The CDR3 is 14 residues long. V gave up 3 bases and J gave up 5 bases, with 12 bases separating them. Germline V gene lookup returns CDR1 SGHVS and CDR2 FQNEAQ. CDR3 nucleotide sequence: TGTGCCAGCAGCTTTAGACAACGCCTAGATACGCAGTATTTT. It codes for CASSFRQRLDTQYF.

The chain combines TRBV4-3 with TRBJ2-1; 7 bases match TRBD2. Per the germline V gene, CDR1 is LGHNA and CDR2 is YSLEER. The ends lost 0 bases at V and 5 bases at J; junction bases unmatched: 4. The CDR3 is made up of 15 amino acids. The chain's CDR3 is CASSQDSAGDNEQFF. CDR3 DNA sequence: TGCGCCAGCAGCCAAGATAGTGCGGGGGACAATGAGCAGTTCTTC.

This clone appeared once. This chain uses TRBV7-2 with TRBJ2-2; D may be TRBD1 or TRBD2 (5 bases each). The CDR3 is 15 residues long. V lost 2 bases and J lost 7, with 14 bases in between. Germline lookup yields CDR1 SGHTA and CDR2 FQGNSA. For the CDR3, the DNA is TGTGCCAGCAGCTTAAGTTATGGGGGAGTCGGGGAGCTGTTTTTT. This codes for CASSLSYGGVGELFF.

V and J are TRBV9 and TRBJ2-3; D ambiguous. CDR1 and CDR2 (germline): SGDLS, YYNGEE. The CDR3 is made up of 14 amino acids. Trimming pared 0 bases from V and 6 bases from J, leaving 11 bases between. The CDR3 loop is CASSVGPPQDTQYF. The CDR3 nucleotides are TGTGCCAGCAGCGTAGGGCCCCCACAGGATACGCAGTATTTT.

V usage is TRBV5-6 and J usage is TRBJ1-3, with TRBD1 identical over 7 bases. Trimming at V came to 4 bases and at J to 4 bases, leaving 14 bases not matched to a gene. Germline CDR1 SGHDT, CDR2 YYEEEE. CDR3 length: 17 amino acids. CDR3 residues: CASSQEPTGTLGNTIYF. As DNA, the CDR3 is TGTGCCAGCAGCCAGGAGCCGACAGGGACCCTCGGAAACACCATATATTTT.

The gene calls are TRBV6-5 and TRBJ2-5; D not certain. The CDR3 is made up of 10 amino acids. The germline V gene encodes CDR1 MNHEY and CDR2 SVGAGI. V lost 5 bases, J lost 6 bases, and 4 bases lay in between. The CDR3 here is CASSDKTQYF. The CDR3 DNA follows: TGTGCCAGCAGTGATAAGACCCAGTACTTC.

V gene TRBV4-1 combines with J gene TRBJ2-1; TRBD2 matches 7 bases. Germline CDR1 is MGHRA and CDR2 is YSYEKL. J was trimmed by 7 bases and V by 2 bases; bases with no gene match: 11. The CDR3 has 16 amino acids. This CDR3 reads CASSQPTSKTVNEQFF. The CDR3 nucleotides read TGCGCCAGCAGCCAACCGACTAGCAAAACCGTGAATGAGCAGTTCTTC.

The chain recombines TRBV11-3 with TRBJ2-1; 7 bases fit TRBD2. Germline values: CDR1 SGHNT, CDR2 YENEEA. With V trimmed by 6 bases and J by 0 bases, 8 bases remained unmatched. This CDR3 is built from 16 residues. The CDR3 is CASSLSGASSYNEQFF. The CDR3 DNA reads as TGTGCCAGCAGTCTAAGCGGGGCCAGCTCCTACAATGAGCAGTTCTTC.

This clone was found a few times. This chain connects TRBV27 to TRBJ2-3; tentatively, D is TRBD1 (6 bases). The germline V and J ends were trimmed by 2 bases and 0 bases, with 21 bases remaining between them. The CDR3 spans 19 residues. CDR1 is MNHEY and CDR2 is SMNVEV in the germline V gene (reference sequence). Written as DNA, the CDR3 is TGTGCCAGCAGTTTAATCGCTCGATGGGGGACATTCAGCACAGATACGCAGTATTTT. Amino acids: CASSLIARWGTFSTDTQYF.

CDR3 sequence (DNA): TGTGCCAGCAGAGAAGGCGGGGGGCGAGGCTATGGCTACACCTTC. It yields the protein CASREGGGRGYGYTF. V and J are TRBV7-9 and TRBJ1-2; D is perhaps TRBD1 (6 bases). This CDR3 contains 15 residues. CDR1 is SEHNR, CDR2 FQNEAQ, per germline (reference sequence). Trimming took off 6 bases at V and 4 bases at J, with 18 bases between the two ends.

The chain recombines TRBV5-6 with TRBJ2-3; D is unclear. The CDR3 is 15 residues long. Trimming took off 0 bases at V and 2 bases at J, with 10 bases between the two ends. Germline CDR1 SGHDT, CDR2 YYEEEE. CDR3 DNA: TGTGCCAGCAGCTTGGGCCTTTCCCTCACAGATACGCAGTATTTT. It yields the protein CASSLGLSLTDTQYF. The variable domain in full, with the rest retrieved from reference TRBV5-6 and TRBJ2-3, is DAGVTQSPTHLIKTRGQQVTLRCSPKSGHDTVSWYQQALGQGPQFIFQYYEEEERQRGNFPDRFSGHQFPNYSSELNVNALLLGDSALYLCASSLGLSLTDTQYFGPGTRLTVL.

The rearrangement uses TRBV25-1 and TRBJ1-1, with D possibly TRBD1 on 6 matching bases. With 2 bases removed from V and 1 base from J, the gap between germline ends came to 8 bases. The CDR3 length is 14 residues. Germline CDR1 reads MGHDK; CDR2 reads SYGVNS. CDR3 DNA: TGTGCCAGCAGTGAACTAGGGGGGAACACTGAAGCTTTCTTT. This gives the protein CASSELGGNTEAFF.

The V and J genes are TRBV19 and TRBJ1-3; D gene ambiguous. The CDR3 runs 15 residues. Trimming took 9 bases from V and 0 from J, leaving 15 bases between them. Per germline, CDR1 LNHDA and CDR2 SQIVND (reference sequence). The CDR3 loop is CASTTTWISGNTIYF. For the CDR3, the DNA is TGTGCCAGCACTACGACCTGGATCTCTGGAAACACCATATATTTT.

The chain combines TRBV7-6 with TRBJ2-1; 7 nucleotides match TRBD1. This CDR3 has 15 amino acids. Germline V gene lookup returns CDR1 SGHVS and CDR2 FNYEAQ. The ends lost 5 bases at V and 7 bases at J; junction bases unmatched: 11. The CDR3 protein is CASSLASGGWNEQFF. Written as DNA, the CDR3 is TGTGCCAGCAGCCTTGCCTCAGGGGGATGGAATGAGCAGTTCTTC. The full variable domain, with the rest looked up from reference TRBV7-6 and TRBJ2-1, is GAGVSQSPRYKVTKRGQDVALRCDPISGHVSLYWYRQALGQGPEFLTYFNYEAQQDKSGLPNDRFSAERPEGSISTLTIQRTEQRDSAMYRCASSLASGGWNEQFFGPGTRLTVL.

The rearrangement links TRBV7-2 to TRBJ2-1, with TRBD1 as a possible D gene (5 bases). With 7 bases removed from V and 1 base from J, the gap between germline ends came to 14 bases. There are 15 residues in the CDR3. CDR1 and CDR2 from the germline V gene are SGHTA and FQGNSA. CDR3 DNA: TGTGCCAGCACCGAAGGGGCGGCTTCCTACAATGAGCAGTTCTTC. The encoded protein is CASTEGAASYNEQFF.

The rearrangement joins TRBV18 to TRBJ2-2, with a weak D call TRBD1 (6 bases). Germline V lookup: CDR1 KGHSH, CDR2 LQKENI. The CDR3 totals 17 residues. Trimming pared 4 bases from V and 5 bases from J, leaving 20 bases between. The CDR3 sequence: CASSQNTQGGGTGELFF. CDR3 DNA sequence: TGTGCCAGCTCACAAAACACACAGGGTGGAGGAACCGGGGAGCTGTTTTTT.

The chain combines TRBV2 with TRBJ2-1; 7 bases fit TRBD2. CDR1 and CDR2 (germline): SNHLY, FYNNEI. V was pared by 7 bases and J by 4 bases, with 10 bases of the junction left unmatched. The CDR3 runs to 15 residues. The CDR3 DNA is TGTGCCAGCACGGACGGGGGGTCGATATACAATGAGCAGTTCTTC. Protein product: CASTDGGSIYNEQFF.

This chain links TRBV9 with TRBJ2-5; D perhaps matches TRBD1 (7 bases). Germline-derived CDR1 and CDR2 are SGDLS and YYNGEE. CDR3 size: 15 residues. Trimming removed 3 bases from V and 5 bases from J, with 17 bases in between. CDR3 sequence reads: CASSGQGGGWETQYF. In DNA, the CDR3 is TGTGCCAGCAGCGGACAGGGAGGAGGTTGGGAGACCCAGTACTTC.

The chain links TRBV30 to TRBJ2-2; D gene ambiguous. With 8 bases removed from V and 6 bases from J, the gap between germline ends came to 13 bases. CDR3 length equals 12 residues. Germline CDR1 and CDR2: GTSNPN and SVGIG (reference sequence). Written as DNA, the CDR3 is TGTGCCGGCTCCGATCGGGCCGGGGAGCTGTTTTTT. The encoded protein is CAGSDRAGELFF.

The chain has TRBV15 and TRBJ2-7; 7 nucleotides match TRBD2. The CDR3 sequence is 14 residues long. CDR1 is LNHNV and CDR2 is YYDKDF in the germline V gene (reference sequence). Trimming at V came to 5 bases and at J to 4 bases, leaving 8 bases not matched to a gene. Written as DNA, the CDR3 is TGTGCCACCAGCCCCGGGGGGAGAGGATACGAGCAGTACTTC. Protein sequence: CATSPGGRGYEQYF.

This chain links TRBV6-1 with TRBJ1-5; weak D call: TRBD1 (5 bases). V was cut by 3 bases and J by 7 bases, with 10 bases left in between. The CDR3 runs to 13 residues. In germline, CDR1 is MNHNS, CDR2 SASEGT. CDR3 protein: CASSEGRSQPQHF. CDR3 in DNA: TGTGCCAGCAGTGAGGGACGGAGCCAGCCCCAGCATTTT.